A single sample gave rise to the 12 T cell receptor beta chains below, sequenced in a study of OX40 agonist ivuxolimab in advanced cancers. Profiling relied on immunoSEQ multiplex PCR, and the TCRdb table lists in-frame clones only, not all of them. The sample holds about 48,000 clones, roughly 89% seen once. The material was CD4+ or CD8+ T cells sorted from blood, obtained in a trial of the OX40 agonist ivuxolimab. These receptors were taken from an adult with an advanced solid tumor such as melanoma, head and neck, liver or kidney cancer.

This chain connects TRBV27 to TRBJ2-7; D not resolved. Germline assignment: CDR1 MNHEY and CDR2 SMNVEV (reference sequence). This CDR3 is built from 13 residues. The V end lost 3 bases, the J end lost 2 bases, and 8 bases lay between the germline ends. CDR3: CASSFRTPYEQYF. CDR3 DNA: TGTGCCAGCAGTTTTCGGACCCCCTACGAGCAGTACTTC.

The rearrangement uses TRBV4-1 and TRBJ2-5; D gene unclear. Looked up from germline, CDR1 is MGHRA and CDR2 is YSYEKL. V gave up 1 base and J gave up 4 bases, with 10 bases separating them. The CDR3 loop spans 14 amino acids. The CDR3 DNA follows: TGCGCCAGCAGCCAAGTGGTAGGTGGAGAGACCCAGTACTTC. Protein: CASSQVVGGETQYF.

The chain combines TRBV4-1 with TRBJ1-2, with TRBD1 identical over 7 bases. The CDR3 totals 16 residues. After removal of 3 bases from V and 1 base from J, the junction contained 8 bases not matched to a gene. Germline values: CDR1 MGHRA, CDR2 YSYEKL. The CDR3 reads CASSQGPGQNNYGYTF. The CDR3 nucleotides are TGCGCCAGCAGCCAGGGGCCGGGACAGAATAACTATGGCTACACCTTC.

The J gene is TRBJ2-2, the V gene TRBV27, with D unclear. The CDR3 loop spans 15 amino acids. Between the trimmed V and J ends, which lost 3 bases and 0 bases, there was a span of 8 bases. From germline, CDR1 is MNHEY and CDR2 SMNVEV (reference sequence). As DNA, the CDR3 is TGTGCCAGCAGTTTGTACAACGCGAACACCGGGGAGCTGTTTTTT. Its protein product is CASSLYNANTGELFF.

Comment on this clone: The sample holds other DNA sequences that translate to the same CDR3. The CDR3 DNA follows: TGTGCCAGCAGTTTGACAGGGACCTATGGCTACACCTTC. This gives the protein CASSLTGTYGYTF. The chain uses TRBV6-5 and TRBJ1-2; 7 nucleotides align to TRBD1. The V gene end was trimmed by 4 bases and the J gene end by 4 bases; junction bases not matched to a gene: 3. The CDR3 contains 13 residues. Germline V gene sequence: CDR1 MNHEY, CDR2 SVGAGI.

This chain connects TRBV15 to TRBJ1-2; 7 bases fit TRBD1. This CDR3 contains 15 residues. Trimming at V came to 3 bases and at J to 6 bases, leaving 10 bases not matched to a gene. Germline CDR1 LNHNV, CDR2 YYDKDF (reference sequence). Here the CDR3 reads CATSSIRTGFDGYTF. CDR3 in DNA: TGTGCCACCAGCAGTATACGGACAGGTTTTGATGGCTACACCTTC.

The chain joins TRBV4-1 to TRBJ2-7; D tentatively reads TRBD1 or TRBD2 (5 bases each). V lost 5 bases to trimming and J lost 0 bases, with 11 bases between them. Germline assignment: CDR1 MGHRA and CDR2 YSYEKL. The CDR3 is 14 residues long. Here the CDR3 DNA reads TGCGCCAGCAGCACCTGGGACGGCTCCTACGAGCAGTACTTC. Translation gives CASSTWDGSYEQYF.

The sample holds one count of this clone. The gene calls are TRBV27 and TRBJ2-5, with TRBD2 matching 9 bases. The CDR3 is made up of 14 amino acids. In germline, CDR1 is MNHEY, CDR2 SMNVEV (reference sequence). J gave up 7 bases and V 2 bases, and 5 bases lay outside the gene matches. CDR3 sequence reads: CASSLAGGPGTQYF. CDR3 sequence (DNA): TGTGCCAGCAGTTTAGCGGGGGGGCCTGGGACCCAGTACTTC.

As regards this clone: Germline and junction disagree at one end, which may indicate a read error. V is TRBV30 and J is TRBJ2-7; the D is unclear. This CDR3 contains 19 residues. Germline values: CDR1 GTSNPN, CDR2 SVGIG (reference sequence). CDR3 in amino acids: CAWSVFVTLQGRLTYKQYF. The DNA for the CDR3 is TGTGCCTGGAGTGTATTTGTGACCCTCCAAGGGCGATTAACCTACAAGCAGTACTTC. Complete variable domain (other parts from reference TRBV30 and TRBJ2-7): SQTIHQWPATLVQPVGSPLSLECTVEGTSNPNLYWYRQAAGRGLQLLFYSVGIGQISSEVPQNLSASRPQDRQFILSSKKLLLSDSGFYLCAWSVFVTLQGRLTYKQYFGPGTRLTVT.

The chain recombines TRBV7-9 with TRBJ2-5; TRBD1 matches at 7 bases. V dropped 5 bases and J dropped 13; count of bases not matched to a gene: 10. The length of the CDR3 is 12 residues. Per the germline V gene, CDR1 is SEHNR and CDR2 is FQNEAQ (reference sequence). The CDR3 region has the DNA TGTGCCAGCAGCGAAAGGGGGTGGGACAGGTACTTC. Protein: CASSERGWDRYF.

The V and J genes are TRBV5-8 and TRBJ1-1; tentative D call: TRBD1 (6 bases). Trimming removed 2 bases at V and 11 bases at J, with 16 bases between. The CDR3 is 13 amino acids. Germline CDR1 and CDR2: SGHTS and YDEGEE. This CDR3 reads CASSFDRNFHAFF. As DNA, the CDR3 is TGTGCCAGCAGCTTTGACAGGAACTTTCATGCTTTCTTT.

The rearrangement links TRBV19 to TRBJ2-6; no firm D call. In germline, CDR1 is LNHDA, CDR2 SQIVND (reference sequence). The ends were cut back, 10 bases at V and 0 bases at J, with 7 bases in the middle. CDR3 size: 13 residues. CDR3 in amino acids: CATMTSGANVLTF. CDR3 DNA: TGTGCCACCATGACCTCTGGGGCCAACGTCCTGACTTTC. Full variable domain (rest looked up from reference TRBV19 and TRBJ2-6): DGGITQSPKYLFRKEGQNVTLSCEQNLNHDAMYWYRQDPGQGLRLIYYSQIVNDFQKGDIAEGYSVSREKKESFPLTVTSAQKNPTAFYLCATMTSGANVLTFGAGSRLTVL.